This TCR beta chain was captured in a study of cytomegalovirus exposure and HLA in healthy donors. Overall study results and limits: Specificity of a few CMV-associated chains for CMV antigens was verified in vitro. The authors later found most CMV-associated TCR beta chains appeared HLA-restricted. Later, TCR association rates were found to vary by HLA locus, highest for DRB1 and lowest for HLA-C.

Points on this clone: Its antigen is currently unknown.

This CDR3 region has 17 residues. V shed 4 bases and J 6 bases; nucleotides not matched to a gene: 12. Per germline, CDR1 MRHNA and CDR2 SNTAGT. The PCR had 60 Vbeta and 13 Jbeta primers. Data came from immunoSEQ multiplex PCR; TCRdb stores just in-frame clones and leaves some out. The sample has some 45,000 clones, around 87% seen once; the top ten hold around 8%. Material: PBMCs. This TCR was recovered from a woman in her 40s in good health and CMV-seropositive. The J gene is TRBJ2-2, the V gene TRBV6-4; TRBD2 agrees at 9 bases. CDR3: CASSVHSGGTPPGELFF. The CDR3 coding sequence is TGTGCCAGCAGTGTCCACAGCGGGGGGACCCCCCCCGGGGAGCTGTTTTTT.